What follows are 15 T cell receptor beta chains derived from one specimen sequenced in a study of T cell clonality in common variable immunodeficiency. The assay was immunoSEQ multiplex PCR, and TCRdb's table has in-frame clones only and misses some. Sampling found about 66,000 clones, none seen once. Sequenced input: peripheral blood mononuclear cells. These receptors came from a person between 18 and 70 years old in good health.

This clone has at least ten counts. This CDR3 reads CASSSGQGAGSPLHF. The part of the CDR3 DNA that was read is TGCGCCAGCAGCTCAGGACAGGGGGCGGGTTCACCC. The V gene is TRBV5-1, the J gene TRBJ1-6; 11 bases agree with TRBD1. The read ends 3 residues before the CDR3 terminus; that terminus is restored from the germline J gene. Germline values: CDR1 SGHRS, CDR2 YFSETQ. CDR3 length: 15 residues. Unmatched junction bases numbered 5, after V lost 3 bases and J lost 9 bases.

This clone was counted at least ten times. The CDR3 end is not reached by the read, which stops 3 residues before it; the germline J gene fills it in. V gene TRBV18 combines with J gene TRBJ1-6; no reliable D call. The CDR3 is 15 residues long. Trimming stripped 5 bases from V and 9 bases from J, with 17 bases between. Germline loops: CDR1 KGHSH, CDR2 LQKENI. CDR3 amino acids: CASSEEVVQASPLHF. Incomplete CDR3 DNA: TGTGCCAGCTCAGAAGAAGTGGTTCAGGCTTCACCC.

This clone qualifies as medium-sized. The read terminates 3 residues before the CDR3 end, so the remaining end is supplied by the germline J gene. The genes are TRBV6-1 and TRBJ2-7, with 11 bases matching TRBD1. V lost 0 bases, J lost 5 bases, and 6 bases stayed unmatched. The CDR3 is 16 amino acids. Germline loops: CDR1 MNHNS, CDR2 SASEGT. CDR3 DNA, as far as it was read: TGTGCCAGCAGTGAAGCCGGGGGGACAGGGGGTGACGAG. Its protein product is CASSEAGGTGGDE. The whole CDR3 region reads CASSEAGGTGGDEQYF.

This clone was picked up many times. The CDR3 end lies 3 residues beyond the end of the read and is filled in from the germline J gene. This rearrangement joins TRBV2 to TRBJ2-7; 8 bases fit TRBD1. CDR1 is SNHLY and CDR2 is FYNNEI in the germline V gene. The CDR3 runs to 12 residues. Trimming removed 7 bases from V and 6 bases from J; junction bases left unmatched: 5. The CDR3 here is CASNPDRAEQYF. Incomplete CDR3 DNA: TGTGCCAGCAATCCGGACAGGGCCGAG.

This clone has a count of ten or more. The read terminates 3 residues before the CDR3 end, so the remaining end is supplied by the germline J gene. The V call is TRBV15, the J call TRBJ2-7; tentative D call: TRBD1 (6 bases). The germline V gene encodes CDR1 LNHNV and CDR2 YYDKDF (reference sequence). Between the trimmed V and J ends, which lost 2 bases and 4 bases, there was a span of 9 bases. The length of the CDR3 is 13 residues. The part of the CDR3 DNA that was read is TGTGCCACCAGCAGATCAGGGGCTTACGAG. Translated: CATSRSGAYE. The whole CDR3 region reads CATSRSGAYEQYF.

This clone was seen at least ten times. Read coverage stops 3 residues before the CDR3 terminus; the germline J gene supplies the remainder. The chain uses TRBV6-1 and TRBJ1-4; weak D call: TRBD1 (6 bases). Germline-derived CDR1 and CDR2 are MNHNS and SASEGT. The CDR3 spans 16 residues. The V and J ends lost 2 bases and 4 bases respectively, with 14 bases between them. The CDR3 loop is CASSERGALGNEKLFF. The CDR3 bases that were read are TGTGCCAGCAGTGAACGGGGGGCGCTTGGTAATGAAAAA.

At least ten counts were recorded for this clone. The read finishes 3 residues shy of the CDR3 end, and the germline J gene is used to complete it. V and J are TRBV29-1 and TRBJ2-7; 7 bases match TRBD2. The V gene end was trimmed by 7 bases and the J gene end by 4 bases; junction bases not matched to a gene: 10. Germline CDR1 is SQVTM and CDR2 is ANQGSEA. The CDR3 runs 13 residues. The CDR3: CSAFTSGIYEQYF. The covered CDR3 bases are TGCAGCGCTTTTACCAGCGGGATATACGAG.

With regard to this clone: With the read ending 3 residues before the CDR3 end, the germline J gene is used to fill in that end. The chain uses TRBV6-1 and TRBJ1-5; maybe TRBD1 (5 bases). Looked up from germline, CDR1 is MNHNS and CDR2 is SASEGT. Trimming cost V 3 bases and J 7 bases, with 16 bases left between them. The CDR3 has 15 amino acids. CDR3 region: CASSEGTYRGQPQHF. CDR3 bases read: TGTGCCAGCAGTGAGGGGACTTATCGTGGACAGCCC.

This clone was seen many times. The CDR3 end is not reached by the read, which stops 3 residues before it; the germline J gene fills it in. The rearrangement joins TRBV18 to TRBJ2-6; 8 bases line up with TRBD1. V was clipped by 3 bases and J by 0 bases; unmatched bases: 13. Germline V gene data show CDR1 as KGHSH and CDR2 as LQKENI. The CDR3 is 20 amino acids. Partial CDR3 DNA: TGTGCCAGCTCACCGACCCCCGGGACAGGTTCTCTCTCTGGGGCCAACGTC. Its translation: CASSPTPGTGSLSGANV. The entire CDR3 protein reads CASSPTPGTGSLSGANVLTF.

This clone has at least ten counts. The CDR3 end lies 3 residues beyond the end of the read and is filled in from the germline J gene. This chain uses TRBV2 with TRBJ2-7; 10 nucleotides agree with TRBD1. V was clipped by 5 bases and J by 2 bases; unmatched bases: 3. The CDR3 totals 14 residues. Germline-derived CDR1 and CDR2 are SNHLY and FYNNEI. CDR3 DNA (partial): TGTGCCAGCAGTCCCGGGACAGGGGCCTACGAG. As protein: CASSPGTGAYE. The entire CDR3 sequence reads CASSPGTGAYEQYF. Variable domain in full (rest from reference TRBV2 and TRBJ2-7): EPEVTQTPSHQVTQMGQEVILRCVPISNHLYFYWYRQILGQKVEFLVSFYNNEISEKSEIFDDQFSVERPDGSNFTLKIRSTKLEDSAMYFCASSPGTGAYEQYFGPGTRLTVT.

This clone was observed at least ten times. The observed sequence ends 3 residues before the CDR3 terminus, with the missing tail filled in from the germline J gene. V usage is TRBV2 and J usage is TRBJ1-2; D call uncertain. Looked up from germline, CDR1 is SNHLY and CDR2 is FYNNEI. With 4 bases removed from V and 2 bases from J, the gap between germline ends came to 20 bases. The CDR3 totals 17 residues. Partial CDR3 DNA: TGTGCCAGCAGTGGGCGGGGAGGACGTCCGGCGAACTATGGC. Translated, it gives CASSGRGGRPANYG. From start to end, the CDR3 is CASSGRGGRPANYGYTF.

This clone has only a few counts. The DNA ends 3 residues before the CDR3 does, and the rest of the CDR3 is filled in from the germline J gene. The chain uses TRBV5-1 and TRBJ2-1; TRBD2 matches at 13 bases. Germline CDR1 reads SGHRS; CDR2 reads YFSETQ. This CDR3 is built from 20 residues. V gave up 4 bases and J gave up 2 bases; unmatched junction bases: 15. This CDR3 is CASSPKQLAGGPQAYNEQFF. The CDR3 DNA, read in part, is TGCGCCAGCAGCCCAAAGCAACTAGCGGGAGGGCCTCAGGCCTACAATGAG.

This clone was detected many times. Read data end 3 residues before the CDR3 end; the end is taken from the germline J gene. The genes are TRBV3-1 (or the pseudogene TRBV3-2) and TRBJ2-1; TRBD2 matches 8 bases. Germline loops: CDR1 LGHDT, CDR2 YNNKEL (reference sequence). This CDR3 spans 15 amino acids. Trimming removed 4 bases from V and 6 bases from J; junction bases left unmatched: 8. The CDR3 here is CASSLSGIGVNEQFF. The covered CDR3 bases are TGTGCCAGCAGCCTTAGCGGGATAGGGGTCAATGAG.

This clone came up many times. Read coverage stops 3 residues before the CDR3 terminus; the germline J gene supplies the remainder. The rearrangement links TRBV4-1 to TRBJ2-7, with 12 nucleotides matching TRBD2. V dropped 5 bases and J dropped 2; count of bases not matched to a gene: 4. The CDR3 length is 15 residues. Germline V gives CDR1 MGHRA, CDR2 YSYEKL. CDR3 in amino acids: CASSKRTSGTYEQYF. The sequenced CDR3 bases are TGCGCCAGCAGCAAGCGGACTAGCGGGACCTACGAG.

This clone occurred many times. The CDR3 end is not reached by the read, which stops 3 residues before it; the germline J gene fills it in. This chain uses TRBV19 with TRBJ1-1; D remains unclear. CDR3 length: 14 residues. The V gene lost 3 bases and the J gene lost 1 base, with 9 bases spanning the gap. CDR1 and CDR2 (germline): LNHDA, SQIVND (reference sequence). The DNA read from the CDR3 is TGTGCCAGTAGTATTGAACGGGGGAACACTGAA. Translating it yields CASSIERGNTE. The whole CDR3 region reads CASSIERGNTEAFF.